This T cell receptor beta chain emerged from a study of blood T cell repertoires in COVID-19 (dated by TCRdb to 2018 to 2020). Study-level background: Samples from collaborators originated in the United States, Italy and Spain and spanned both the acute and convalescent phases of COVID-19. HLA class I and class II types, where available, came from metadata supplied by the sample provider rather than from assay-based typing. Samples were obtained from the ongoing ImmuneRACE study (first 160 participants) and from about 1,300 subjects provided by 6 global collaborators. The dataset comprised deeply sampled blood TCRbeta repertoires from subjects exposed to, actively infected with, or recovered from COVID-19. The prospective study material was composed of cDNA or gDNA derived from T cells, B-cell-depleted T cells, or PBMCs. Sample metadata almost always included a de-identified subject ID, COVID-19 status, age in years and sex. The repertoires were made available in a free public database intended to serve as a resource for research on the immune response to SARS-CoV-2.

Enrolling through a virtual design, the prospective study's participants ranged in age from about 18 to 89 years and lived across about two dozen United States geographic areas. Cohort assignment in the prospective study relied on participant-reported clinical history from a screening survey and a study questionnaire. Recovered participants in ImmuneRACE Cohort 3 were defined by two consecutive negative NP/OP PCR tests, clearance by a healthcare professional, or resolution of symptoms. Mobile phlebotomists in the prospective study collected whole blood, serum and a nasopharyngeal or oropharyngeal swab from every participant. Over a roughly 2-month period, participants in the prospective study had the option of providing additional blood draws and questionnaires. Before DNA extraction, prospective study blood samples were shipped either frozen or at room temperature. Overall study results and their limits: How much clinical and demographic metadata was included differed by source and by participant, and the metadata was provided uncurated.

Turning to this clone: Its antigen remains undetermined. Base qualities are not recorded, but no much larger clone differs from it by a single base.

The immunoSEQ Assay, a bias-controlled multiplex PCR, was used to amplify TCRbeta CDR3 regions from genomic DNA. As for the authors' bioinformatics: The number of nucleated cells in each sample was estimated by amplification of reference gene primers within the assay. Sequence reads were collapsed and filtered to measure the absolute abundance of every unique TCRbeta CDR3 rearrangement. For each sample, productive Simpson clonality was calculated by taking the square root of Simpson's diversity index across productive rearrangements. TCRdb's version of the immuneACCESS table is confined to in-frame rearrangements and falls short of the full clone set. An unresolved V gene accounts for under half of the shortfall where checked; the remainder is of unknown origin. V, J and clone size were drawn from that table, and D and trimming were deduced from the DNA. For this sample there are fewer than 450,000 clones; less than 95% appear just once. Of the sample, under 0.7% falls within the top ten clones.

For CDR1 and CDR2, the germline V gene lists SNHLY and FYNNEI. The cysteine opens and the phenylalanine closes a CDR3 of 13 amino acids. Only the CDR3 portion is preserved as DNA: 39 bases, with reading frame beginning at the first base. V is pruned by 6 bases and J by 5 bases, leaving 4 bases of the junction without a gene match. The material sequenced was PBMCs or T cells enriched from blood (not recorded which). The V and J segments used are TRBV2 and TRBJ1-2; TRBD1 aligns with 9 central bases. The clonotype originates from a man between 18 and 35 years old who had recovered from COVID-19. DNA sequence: TGTGCCAGCAGACAGGGGGCGCTTTATGGCTACACCTTC. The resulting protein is CASRQGALYGYTF.